Below, 24 T cell receptor beta chains from the same sample are listed, as sequenced in a study of blood T cell repertoires in COVID-19. Profiling relied on immunoSEQ multiplex PCR, and the TCRdb table lists in-frame clones only, not all of them. Among 280,000 or so clones listed, 88% were seen once. Input material: peripheral blood. The source is a man younger than 30 with active or convalescent COVID-19.

The sample holds one count of this clone. The V gene is TRBV10-3, the J gene TRBJ2-2; 10 nucleotides align to TRBD1. This CDR3 contains 18 residues. Per the germline V gene, CDR1 is ENHRY and CDR2 is SYGVKD. Trimming took 2 bases from V and 0 from J; bases not matched to a gene: 6. The chain's CDR3 is CAISERDRGSANTGELFF. The CDR3 bases are TGTGCCATCAGTGAGAGGGACAGGGGATCCGCGAACACCGGGGAGCTGTTTTTT.

The chain uses TRBV7-2 and TRBJ2-3; 11 bases align to TRBD2. The junction had 3 bases not matched to a gene; V was cut back by 5 bases and J by 5 bases. CDR1 and CDR2 from the germline V gene are SGHTA and FQGNSA. This CDR3 has 14 residues. Here the CDR3 DNA reads TGTGCCAGCAGCCCCGGGACTAGCGGAGATACGCAGTATTTT. Encoded protein: CASSPGTSGDTQYF.

The chain carries TRBV18 and TRBJ1-2, with D tentatively TRBD1 (5 bases). The CDR3 length is 13 residues. Germline CDR1 is KGHSH and CDR2 is LQKENI. Trimming left V 6 bases short and J 8 bases short, with 16 bases between. The CDR3 DNA reads as TGTGCCAGCTCCCAACTCGGGGCGGGAGGCTACACCTTC. It is translated as CASSQLGAGGYTF.

This sequence joins TRBV5-5 and TRBJ2-2; 10 nucleotides line up with TRBD2. Germline trimming cut 1 base from V and 6 bases from J; bases unmatched to any gene: 12. Germline CDR1 is SGHKS and CDR2 is YYEKEE (reference sequence). CDR3 size: 18 residues. CDR3 bases: TGTGCCAGCAGCTTGATTGGGAGGTCTAGCGGGGGTTCCGGGGAGCTGTTTTTT. Its protein product is CASSLIGRSSGGSGELFF.

This rearrangement joins TRBV18 to TRBJ1-3, with 11 bases matching TRBD1. Germline trimming cut 5 bases from V and 2 bases from J; bases unmatched to any gene: 5. This CDR3 spans 16 amino acids. CDR1 and CDR2 (germline): KGHSH, LQKENI. CDR3 in amino acids: CASSADRGRPGNTIYF. The CDR3 DNA reads as TGTGCCAGCTCAGCGGACAGGGGGCGTCCTGGAAACACCATATATTTT.

The CDR3 DNA sequence: TGCGCCAGCAGCCAATATTTAGCGGGGGCCCAAGAGACCCAGTACTTC. Translated: CASSQYLAGAQETQYF. The chain carries TRBV4-1 and TRBJ2-5; 9 bases fit TRBD2. The CDR3 loop spans 16 amino acids. Germline trimming cut 2 bases from V and 1 base from J; bases unmatched to any gene: 5. Per the germline V gene, CDR1 is MGHRA and CDR2 is YSYEKL.

The chain couples TRBV19 to TRBJ1-4; D unclear. Germline V lookup: CDR1 LNHDA, CDR2 SQIVND (reference sequence). The CDR3 totals 15 residues. Trimming took 7 bases from V and 8 from J, leaving 20 bases between them. For the CDR3, the DNA is TGTGCCAGTACCCCGATGGGGAGCGGATACGAAAAACTGTTTTTT. Amino acid sequence: CASTPMGSGYEKLFF.

The table lists this clone with a few counts. The gene calls are TRBV11-2 and TRBJ2-1, with 8 bases identical to TRBD1. CDR1 and CDR2 (germline): SGHAT, FQNNGV. This CDR3 contains 15 residues. The V gene end was trimmed by 5 bases and the J gene end by 8 bases; junction bases not matched to a gene: 11. The CDR3 loop is CASSSVTGVTDEQFF. CDR3 bases: TGTGCCAGCAGCAGCGTGACAGGGGTAACAGATGAGCAGTTCTTC. The whole variable domain, remainder taken from reference TRBV11-2 and TRBJ2-1, is EAGVAQSPRYKIIEKRQSVAFWCNPISGHATLYWYQQILGQGPKLLIQFQNNGVVDDSQLPKDRFSAERLKGVDSTLKIQPAKLEDSAVYLCASSSVTGVTDEQFFGPGTRLTVL.

The J gene is TRBJ1-5, the V gene TRBV19, with 12 bases aligning to TRBD1. V lost 7 bases and J lost 7; bases outside the gene matches: 11. The CDR3 contains 16 residues. The V gene's germline CDR1 is LNHDA and CDR2 SQIVND (reference sequence). CDR3: CASKSLGQGALQPQHF. As DNA, the CDR3 is TGTGCCAGTAAGTCTTTGGGACAGGGGGCATTGCAGCCCCAGCATTTT.

V usage is TRBV7-3 and J usage is TRBJ2-1, with D possibly matching TRBD1 (8 bases). CDR3 length: 20 amino acids. Germline V gives CDR1 SGHTA, CDR2 FQGTGA. V was shortened by 5 bases and J by 4 bases, with 30 bases between the two germline ends. The CDR3, as DNA: TGTGCCAGCAGCCCGCCGAGGCTCGCCCAGGGGGCGGGGGTGTACAATGAGCAGTTCTTC. It codes for CASSPPRLAQGAGVYNEQFF.

This rearrangement joins TRBV7-2 to TRBJ2-3, with 9 bases aligning to TRBD2. Trimming cost V 2 bases and J 1 base; bases outside gene matches: 4. This CDR3 is 16 amino acids long. CDR1 is SGHTA and CDR2 is FQGNSA in the germline V gene. CDR3 sequence reads: CASSLSGGPGTDTQYF. In DNA form, the CDR3 reads TGTGCCAGCAGCTTAAGCGGGGGGCCGGGCACAGATACGCAGTATTTT. The variable domain in full, with the rest retrieved from reference TRBV7-2 and TRBJ2-3, is GAGVSQSPSNKVTEKGKDVELRCDPISGHTALYWYRQSLGQGLEFLIYFQGNSAPDKSGLPSDRFSAERTGGSVSTLTIQRTQQEDSAVYLCASSLSGGPGTDTQYFGPGTRLTVL.

The V gene is TRBV6-1, the J gene TRBJ2-5; tentative D call: TRBD1 (6 bases). The germline V and J ends were trimmed by 2 bases and 7 bases, with 17 bases remaining between them. The CDR3 runs 15 residues. Germline values: CDR1 MNHNS, CDR2 SASEGT. The CDR3 loop is CASSEPGAGRGTQYF. The CDR3 DNA sequence: TGTGCCAGCAGTGAACCAGGGGCAGGGAGAGGGACCCAGTACTTC.

V gene TRBV20-1 combines with J gene TRBJ1-1; a weak D match, TRBD1 (5 bases). Germline loops: CDR1 DFQATT, CDR2 SNEGSKA (reference sequence). The CDR3 consists of 15 residues. V was shortened by 3 bases and J by 0 bases, with 14 bases between the two germline ends. In DNA form, the CDR3 reads TGCAGTGCTAGTCCAATCCAGGGCATGAACACTGAAGCTTTCTTT. Protein sequence: CSASPIQGMNTEAFF.

Only a few counts were recorded for this clone. The chain employs TRBV7-9 and TRBJ2-7; 7 bases line up with TRBD1. The germline gives CDR1 SEHNR, CDR2 FQNEAQ (reference sequence). Losses at the gene ends were 4 bases for V and 4 bases for J; bases not matched to a gene: 4. The CDR3 is made up of 13 amino acids. The CDR3 region is CASSYDRVYEQYF. CDR3 nucleotides: TGTGCCAGCAGCTATGACAGGGTGTACGAGCAGTACTTC.

This rearrangement joins TRBV6-5 to TRBJ1-2, with 7 nucleotides matching TRBD1. The CDR3 is 13 residues long. The germline V gene encodes CDR1 MNHEY and CDR2 SVGAGI. V was pared by 7 bases and J by 5 bases, with 7 bases of the junction left unmatched. The CDR3 region has the DNA TGTGCCAGCAACCGACAGGGAGAATATGGCTACACCTTC. Protein sequence: CASNRQGEYGYTF.

This chain joins TRBV2 and TRBJ2-3; 11 bases fit TRBD2. The junction had 8 bases not matched to a gene; V was cut back by 7 bases and J by 2 bases. Germline CDR1 and CDR2: SNHLY and FYNNEI. The CDR3 covers 16 residues. The chain's CDR3 is CASTRTSGHFTDTQYF. The CDR3 bases are TGTGCCAGCACTCGGACTAGCGGGCATTTCACAGATACGCAGTATTTT.

This clone appeared a few times. The genes are TRBV13 and TRBJ2-7; D possibly corresponds to TRBD2 (6 bases). Germline V CDR1 and CDR2: PRHDT, FYEKMQ (reference sequence). Trimming stripped 5 bases from V and 7 bases from J, with 18 bases between. CDR3 length: 14 amino acids. CDR3 DNA sequence: TGTGCCAGCAGCCCTCCCCTGGCCCGGGGGGAGCAGTACTTC. Protein: CASSPPLARGEQYF.

The chain recombines TRBV7-9 with TRBJ1-1, with TRBD1 identical over 11 bases. Germline CDR1 reads SEHNR; CDR2 reads FQNEAQ (reference sequence). The V segment lost 4 bases and the J segment 4 bases; nucleotides outside the gene matches: 5. The CDR3 spans 15 residues. This CDR3 reads CASSSDRGLITEAFF. CDR3 DNA sequence: TGTGCCAGCAGCTCGGACAGGGGGCTGATCACTGAAGCTTTCTTT.

The chain recombines TRBV7-9 with TRBJ2-7; D remains ambiguous. Trimming removed 2 bases at V and 5 bases at J, with 10 bases between. This CDR3 is 13 amino acids long. The V gene's germline CDR1 is SEHNR and CDR2 FQNEAQ (reference sequence). CDR3 sequence (DNA): TGTGCCAGCAGCTTAACCCGGGTCCACGAGCAGTACTTC. Residues: CASSLTRVHEQYF. Supplemented by reference TRBV7-9 and TRBJ2-7, the full variable domain reads DTGVSQNPRHKITKRGQNVTFRCDPISEHNRLYWYRQTLGQGPEFLTYFQNEAQLEKSRLLSDRFSAERPKGSFSTLEIQRTEQGDSAMYLCASSLTRVHEQYFGPGTRLTVT.

The chain joins TRBV19 to TRBJ1-6, with TRBD1 matching 9 bases. Per the germline V gene, CDR1 is LNHDA and CDR2 is SQIVND (reference sequence). J was trimmed by 9 bases and V by 4 bases; bases with no gene match: 4. The CDR3 sequence is 14 residues long. CDR3 DNA: TGTGCCAGTAGTACCGGGACAGGGTCTTCACCCCTCCACTTT. It specifies CASSTGTGSSPLHF.

V is TRBV5-8 and J is TRBJ2-1; TRBD1 aligns across 7 bases. The length of the CDR3 is 16 residues. V gave up 3 bases and J gave up 2 bases; unmatched junction bases: 8. In germline, CDR1 is SGHTS, CDR2 YDEGEE. CDR3 sequence: CASSYVSGGPYNEQFF. In nucleotides, the CDR3 is TGTGCCAGCAGCTACGTATCAGGGGGACCCTACAATGAGCAGTTCTTC.

As to this clone: One end of the junction is discordant with germline, which a read error may explain. The chain employs TRBV12-3 or TRBV12-4 and TRBJ2-1; tentatively, D is TRBD1 (5 bases). CDR3 length: 13 amino acids. The CDR3 bases are TGTGCCAGCGGTTTTGGGCAGGGTAATGAGCAGTTCTTC. Translation: CASGFGQGNEQFF.

A word on this clone: Other DNA sequences in the sample encode the same CDR3. The rearrangement joins TRBV5-1 to TRBJ2-7; 7 bases match TRBD1. The V gene's germline CDR1 is SGHRS and CDR2 YFSETQ. Trimming removed 4 bases from V and 1 base from J; junction bases left unmatched: 2. The CDR3 has 13 residues. The CDR3 sequence: CASSLGQSYEQYF. In DNA, the CDR3 is TGCGCCAGCAGCCTGGGACAGTCCTACGAGCAGTACTTC.

V usage is TRBV29-1 and J usage is TRBJ1-2; 8 bases agree with TRBD1. The CDR3 is made up of 14 amino acids. V was pared by 6 bases and J by 8 bases, with 14 bases of the junction left unmatched. Germline CDR1 reads SQVTM; CDR2 reads ANQGSEA. CDR3 sequence reads: CSVSGTGLLGGYTF. CDR3 coding DNA: TGCAGCGTCTCCGGGACAGGACTTTTAGGCGGCTACACCTTC.